This T cell receptor beta chain was sequenced in a study of blood T cell repertoires in COVID-19. Overall study context: Whether acute or convalescent, the COVID-19 samples came from the United States, Italy and Spain.

Study processing details: Nucleated cell counts were estimated from reference gene primer amplification. Assay: immunoSEQ multiplex PCR; the TCRdb copy retains only in-frame clones and omits some. V and J calls plus clone size are reproduced from that table; the DNA served to infer D and trimming. The profile shows under 300,000 clones, about 88% of them singletons. Germline CDR1 reads SGHRS; CDR2 reads YFSETQ. The CDR3 is 15 residues long. The trim removed 4 bases at V and 7 bases at J, leaving 7 bases unmatched. V is TRBV5-1 and J is TRBJ1-6, with 8 bases that match TRBD1. The source is a man younger than 30 with active or convalescent COVID-19. The sequenced sample was peripheral blood. The CDR3 DNA is TGCGCCAGCAGCGATACGGGACAGGAGAATTCACCCCTCCACTTT. Translating it yields CASSDTGQENSPLHF. Using reference TRBV5-1 and TRBJ1-6 for the parts outside the CDR3, the full variable domain is KAGVTQTPRYLIKTRGQQVTLSCSPISGHRSVSWYQQTPGQGLQFLFEYFSETQRNKGNFPGRFSGRQFSNSRSEMNVSTLELGDSALYLCASSDTGQENSPLHFGNGTRLTVT.